These 15 T cell receptor beta chains were sequenced from one sample in a study of shared clonotypes between healthy human individuals. Generated by immunoSEQ multiplex PCR, the TCRdb table keeps only in-frame clones and is missing some. The table lists about 1.5 million clones, about 96% of them singletons. Sequencing used naive CD4+ T cells sorted from blood. Sample subset: CD45RA+ positively selected. These receptors were collected from a man aged 25-45 years in good health.

The J gene is TRBJ1-1, the V gene TRBV10-3; D remains ambiguous. The CDR3 contains 12 residues. V was cut by 5 bases and J by 10 bases, with 14 bases left in between. In germline, CDR1 is ENHRY, CDR2 SYGVKD. In DNA, the CDR3 is TGTGCCATCAGTCTTGATACGCTTTCAGCTTTCTTT. Translating it yields CAISLDTLSAFF.

The rearrangement joins TRBV27 to TRBJ2-7; TRBD2 matches at 9 bases. Germline CDR1 and CDR2: MNHEY and SMNVEV (reference sequence). The trim removed 5 bases at V and 0 bases at J, leaving 11 bases unmatched. The CDR3 covers 17 residues. The CDR3 DNA is TGTGCCAGCAGTCCGAGTTGGCTAGCGGGACCCTCCTACGAGCAGTACTTC. Translated: CASSPSWLAGPSYEQYF.

This clone was recorded only once. This sequence joins TRBV9 and TRBJ2-7; no firm D call. Germline values: CDR1 SGDLS, CDR2 YYNGEE. Trimming removed 0 bases from V and 1 base from J, with 8 bases in between. The length of the CDR3 is 14 residues. In DNA form, the CDR3 reads TGTGCCAGCAGCGTAGGGTACGGTTCCTACGAGCAGTACTTC. Its protein is CASSVGYGSYEQYF.

This clone is a singleton in its sample. The J gene is TRBJ2-1, the V gene TRBV21-1; TRBD1 is the table's D call, not checked against the DNA. TRBV21-1 is a listed pseudogene. The CDR3 is made up of 18 amino acids. The DNA of the CDR3 is TGTGCCAGCAGCAAAGAGGGGATGTACAGGGCATCCTACAATGAGCAGTTCTTC. This gives the protein CASSKEGMYRASYNEQFF.

The chain combines TRBV28 with TRBJ1-5, with TRBD1 as a possible D gene (6 bases). This CDR3 region has 16 residues. Per germline, CDR1 MDHEN and CDR2 SYDVKM. The germline V and J ends were trimmed by 3 bases and 1 base, with 13 bases remaining between them. The CDR3 region has the DNA TGTGCCAGCAGTTTTAGCGCCGGGACAAGCAATCAGCCCCAGCATTTT. Translated, it gives CASSFSAGTSNQPQHF.

In this sample, this clone turned up once. This rearrangement joins TRBV19 to TRBJ1-3, with a tentative D call TRBD1 (6 bases). CDR3 length: 16 residues. V lost 2 bases and J 4 bases, leaving 15 bases between the germline ends. Germline V gene data show CDR1 as LNHDA and CDR2 as SQIVND (reference sequence). The CDR3 here is CASSISLDSFGNTIYF. The CDR3 DNA follows: TGTGCCAGTAGTATAAGTTTGGACAGTTTCGGAAACACCATATATTTT.

The rearrangement links TRBV19 to TRBJ2-7, with 7 bases matching TRBD2. The CDR3 is 13 residues long. The V gene's germline CDR1 is LNHDA and CDR2 SQIVND (reference sequence). After removal of 9 bases from V and 2 bases from J, the junction contained 7 bases not matched to a gene. CDR3 DNA sequence: TGTGCCAGCCGCCCTAGCGGAACCTACGAGCAGTACTTC. This encodes CASRPSGTYEQYF.

This chain links TRBV7-2 with TRBJ2-7, with D perhaps matching TRBD2 (6 bases). Trimming removed 1 base at V and 5 bases at J, with 12 bases between. Germline V gene sequence: CDR1 SGHTA, CDR2 FQGNSA. The CDR3 has 14 amino acids. Here the CDR3 DNA reads TGTGCCAGCAGCTTAGTGAGTGGAGGGAACGAGCAGTACTTC. Translated: CASSLVSGGNEQYF.

As to this clone: Other DNA sequences in this specimen translate into the identical CDR3. V usage is TRBV5-1 and J usage is TRBJ2-7; tentatively, D is TRBD2 (6 bases). Germline V gives CDR1 SGHRS, CDR2 YFSETQ. V lost 5 bases, J lost 1 base, and 10 bases lay in between. This CDR3 contains 13 residues. The CDR3 spells CASSSGGSYEQYF. The CDR3 DNA sequence: TGCGCCAGCAGTTCCGGGGGATCCTACGAGCAGTACTTC.

A single count supports this clone. The CDR3 sequence: CATSRGTGSPYEQYF. The CDR3 coding sequence is TGTGCCACCAGCAGAGGGACAGGGAGCCCCTACGAGCAGTACTTC. The V call is TRBV15, the J call TRBJ2-7; the match to TRBD1 covers 8 bases. CDR3 size: 15 residues. Trimming removed 1 base from V and 2 bases from J; junction bases left unmatched: 4. Germline CDR1 reads LNHNV; CDR2 reads YYDKDF (reference sequence).

The chain recombines TRBV30 with TRBJ2-3; a weak D match, TRBD1 (5 bases). The CDR3 runs 14 residues. Trimming took 5 bases from V and 2 from J, leaving 14 bases between them. Germline V CDR1 and CDR2: GTSNPN, SVGIG (reference sequence). CDR3 nucleotide sequence: TGTGCCTGGGATGGGGCCTCAAACACAGATACGCAGTATTTT. This sequence encodes CAWDGASNTDTQYF.

The V gene is TRBV6-1, the J gene TRBJ2-5, with 7 positions matching TRBD1. Per germline, CDR1 MNHNS and CDR2 SASEGT. With 4 bases clipped from V and 5 bases from J, the junction kept 4 bases outside the gene matches. The CDR3 sequence is 13 residues long. The CDR3 bases are TGTGCCAGCAGTGGACAGGGTGGGGAGACCCAGTACTTC. This codes for CASSGQGGETQYF.

The rearrangement uses TRBV4-3 and TRBJ2-1, with 9 bases fitting TRBD2. With 1 base clipped from V and 3 bases from J, the junction kept 4 bases outside the gene matches. This CDR3 has 16 residues. The V gene's germline CDR1 is LGHNA and CDR2 YSLEER. The CDR3 reads CASSQGGGGYYNEQFF. The DNA for the CDR3 is TGCGCCAGCAGCCAAGGCGGGGGGGGTTACTACAATGAGCAGTTCTTC.

This chain joins TRBV10-3 and TRBJ2-5; 9 bases are shared with TRBD2. CDR1 is ENHRY and CDR2 is SYGVKD in the germline V gene. The CDR3 has 16 amino acids. V gave up 3 bases and J gave up 2 bases; unmatched junction bases: 7. CDR3 region: CAISDRRLAEQETQYF. The CDR3 DNA reads TGTGCCATCAGTGACCGTAGACTAGCGGAGCAAGAGACCCAGTACTTC.

The chain has TRBV7-2 and TRBJ2-7; 10 bases fit TRBD2. V dropped 0 bases and J dropped 2; count of bases not matched to a gene: 7. CDR1 is SGHTA and CDR2 is FQGNSA in the germline V gene. The CDR3 has 17 amino acids. CDR3 residues: CASSLAGGLAITYEQYF. In nucleotides, the CDR3 is TGTGCCAGCAGCTTAGCGGGGGGACTAGCGATCACCTACGAGCAGTACTTC.